This TCR beta chain appears in the sequencing data of a study of T-cell memory formation after mild COVID-19. Study observations and caveats: Memory sampled before infection contained some responding clones, suggesting cross-reactive memory joined. CD4+ contracting clones were found mainly in CM and EM, and CD8+ ones in EMRA.

This clonotype showed up just a few times. Its cognate antigen is unknown. TCRalpha and TCRbeta libraries used 5'RACE with constant-segment primers and UMIs. TCRdb reprocessed the 5' RACE reads with MiXCR, giving one entry per CDR3 protein. The sample records 400,000 to 500,000 distinct CDR3 sequences, 24% being singletons. The source of this sequence is an adult woman who had mild COVID-19 (a few samples of this study predate the infection). Cell type and time point are not known. The sequencing sample was made of PBMCs or a T cell subset sorted from them (not recorded which).

The CDR3 bases are TGTGCCAGCAGTTTACCTGGGGGAGGAAACACCATATATTTT. It translates to CASSLPGGGNTIYF. This chain connects TRBV12-3 or TRBV12-4 to TRBJ1-3; D perhaps matches TRBD1 (5 bases). This CDR3 has 14 amino acids. Trimming cost V 2 bases and J 4 bases, with 9 bases left between them.